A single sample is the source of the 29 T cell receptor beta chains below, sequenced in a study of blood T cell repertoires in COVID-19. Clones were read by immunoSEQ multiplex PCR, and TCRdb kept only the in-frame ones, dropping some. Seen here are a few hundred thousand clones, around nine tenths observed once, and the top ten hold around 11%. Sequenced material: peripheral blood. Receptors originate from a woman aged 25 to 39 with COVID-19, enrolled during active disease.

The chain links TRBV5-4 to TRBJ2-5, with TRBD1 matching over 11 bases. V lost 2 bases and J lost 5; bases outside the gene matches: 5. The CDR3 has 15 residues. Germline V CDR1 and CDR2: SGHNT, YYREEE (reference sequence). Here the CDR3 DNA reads TGTGCCAGCAGCTTCAAAGGGACAGGGGGGGAGACCCAGTACTTC. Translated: CASSFKGTGGETQYF.

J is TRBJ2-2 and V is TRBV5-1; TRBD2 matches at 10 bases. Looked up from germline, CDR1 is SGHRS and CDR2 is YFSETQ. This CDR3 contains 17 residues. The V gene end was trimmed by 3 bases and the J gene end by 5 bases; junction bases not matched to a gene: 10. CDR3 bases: TGCGCCAGCAGCTCTCAGAGCGGGAGGGGACTTACCGGGGAGCTGTTTTTT. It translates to CASSSQSGRGLTGELFF.

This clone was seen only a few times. The DNA of the CDR3 is TGTGCCAGCAGAAATCCCCAGTACGAGCAGTACTTC. It specifies CASRNPQYEQYF. The rearrangement uses TRBV6-6 and TRBJ2-7; no clear D gene. The ends were cut back, 6 bases at V and 4 bases at J, with 10 bases in the middle. CDR1 is MNHNY and CDR2 is SVGAGI in the germline V gene (reference sequence). The CDR3 sequence is 12 residues long.

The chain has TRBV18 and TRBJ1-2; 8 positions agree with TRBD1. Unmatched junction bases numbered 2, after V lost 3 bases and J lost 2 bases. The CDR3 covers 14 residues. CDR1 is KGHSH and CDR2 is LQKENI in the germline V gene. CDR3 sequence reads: CASSPDRGNYGYTF. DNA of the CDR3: TGTGCCAGCTCACCCGACAGGGGAAACTATGGCTACACCTTC.

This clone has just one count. CDR3 loop: CASSPKGGQGEETQYF. DNA for the CDR3: TGTGCCAGCAGTCCTAAGGGGGGACAGGGGGAAGAGACCCAGTACTTC. The chain recombines TRBV28 with TRBJ2-5, with 11 nucleotides matching TRBD1. The CDR3 consists of 16 residues. The V segment lost 5 bases and the J segment 3 bases; nucleotides outside the gene matches: 8. Germline V CDR1 and CDR2: MDHEN, SYDVKM.

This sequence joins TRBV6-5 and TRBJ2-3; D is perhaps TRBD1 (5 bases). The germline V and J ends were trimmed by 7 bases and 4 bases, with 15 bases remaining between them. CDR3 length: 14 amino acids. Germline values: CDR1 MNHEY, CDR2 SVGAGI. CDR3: CASTKGIGADTQYF. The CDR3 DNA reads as TGTGCCAGCACCAAGGGGATTGGGGCAGATACGCAGTATTTT.

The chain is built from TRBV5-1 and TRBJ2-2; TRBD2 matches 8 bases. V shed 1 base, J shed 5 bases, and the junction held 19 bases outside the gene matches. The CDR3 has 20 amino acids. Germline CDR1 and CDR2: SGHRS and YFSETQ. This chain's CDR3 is CASSLRTGNGQAGDTGELFF. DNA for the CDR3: TGCGCCAGCAGCTTGCGTACAGGGAACGGTCAAGCGGGAGATACCGGGGAGCTGTTTTTT.

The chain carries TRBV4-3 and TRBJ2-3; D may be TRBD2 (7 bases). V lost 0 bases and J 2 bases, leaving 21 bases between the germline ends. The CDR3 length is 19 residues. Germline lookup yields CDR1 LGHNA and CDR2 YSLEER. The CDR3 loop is CASSQDIPFRGGPTDTQYF. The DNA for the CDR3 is TGCGCCAGCAGCCAAGACATTCCGTTTAGGGGGGGTCCCACAGATACGCAGTATTTT.

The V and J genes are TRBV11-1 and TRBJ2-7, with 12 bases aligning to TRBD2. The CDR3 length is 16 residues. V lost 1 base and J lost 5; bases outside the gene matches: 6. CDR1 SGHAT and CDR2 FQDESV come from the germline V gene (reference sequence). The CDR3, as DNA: TGTGCCAGCAGCTTAGAACCGACTAGCGGGAGAAACGAGCAGTACTTC. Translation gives CASSLEPTSGRNEQYF.

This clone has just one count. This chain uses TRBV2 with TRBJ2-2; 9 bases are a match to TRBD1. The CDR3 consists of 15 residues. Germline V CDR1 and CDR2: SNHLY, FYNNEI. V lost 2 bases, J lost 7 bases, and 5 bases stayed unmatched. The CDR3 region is CASSETGGAGGELFF. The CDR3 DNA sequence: TGTGCCAGCAGTGAAACAGGGGGCGCAGGCGGGGAGCTGTTTTTT.

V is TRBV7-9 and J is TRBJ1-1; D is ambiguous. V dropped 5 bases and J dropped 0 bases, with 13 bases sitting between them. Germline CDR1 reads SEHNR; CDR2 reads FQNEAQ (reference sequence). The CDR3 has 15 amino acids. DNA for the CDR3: TGTGCCAGCAGCCTCTCACGGGTGATGAACACTGAAGCTTTCTTT. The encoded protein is CASSLSRVMNTEAFF. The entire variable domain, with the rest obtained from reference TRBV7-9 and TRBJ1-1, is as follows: DTGVSQNPRHKITKRGQNVTFRCDPISEHNRLYWYRQTLGQGPEFLTYFQNEAQLEKSRLLSDRFSAERPKGSFSTLEIQRTEQGDSAMYLCASSLSRVMNTEAFFGQGTRLTVV.

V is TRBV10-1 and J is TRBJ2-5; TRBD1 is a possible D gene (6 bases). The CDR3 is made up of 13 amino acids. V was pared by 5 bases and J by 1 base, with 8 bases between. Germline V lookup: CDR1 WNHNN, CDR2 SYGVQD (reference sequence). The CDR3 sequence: CASSPGVQETQYF. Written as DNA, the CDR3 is TGCGCCAGCAGTCCAGGGGTCCAAGAGACCCAGTACTTC.

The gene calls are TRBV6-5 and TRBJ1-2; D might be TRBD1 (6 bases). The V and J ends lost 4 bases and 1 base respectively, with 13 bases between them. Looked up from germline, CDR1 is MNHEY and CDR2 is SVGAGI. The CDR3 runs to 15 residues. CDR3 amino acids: CASSSYLQGNYGYTF. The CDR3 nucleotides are TGTGCCAGCAGTTCTTACCTACAGGGTAACTATGGCTACACCTTC.

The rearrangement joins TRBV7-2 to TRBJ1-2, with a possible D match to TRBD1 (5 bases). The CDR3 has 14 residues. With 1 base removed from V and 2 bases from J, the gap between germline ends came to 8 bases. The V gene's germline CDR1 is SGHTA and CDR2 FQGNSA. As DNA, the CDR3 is TGTGCCAGCAGCTTAGACTCAGGGAACTATGGCTACACCTTC. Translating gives CASSLDSGNYGYTF.

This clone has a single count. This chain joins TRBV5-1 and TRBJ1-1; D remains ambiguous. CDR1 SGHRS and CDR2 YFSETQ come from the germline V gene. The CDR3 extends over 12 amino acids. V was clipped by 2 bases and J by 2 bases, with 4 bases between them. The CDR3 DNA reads TGCGCCAGCAGCTTACTCAACACTGAAGCTTTCTTT. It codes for CASSLLNTEAFF. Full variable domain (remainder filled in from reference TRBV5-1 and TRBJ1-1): KAGVTQTPRYLIKTRGQQVTLSCSPISGHRSVSWYQQTPGQGLQFLFEYFSETQRNKGNFPGRFSGRQFSNSRSEMNVSTLELGDSALYLCASSLLNTEAFFGQGTRLTVV.

CDR3 region: CASSSRDRVAKNIQYF. DNA for the CDR3: TGTGCCAGCAGTTCCCGGGACAGGGTCGCCAAAAACATTCAGTACTTC. The V and J genes are TRBV28 and TRBJ2-4; 9 positions agree with TRBD1. After removal of 4 bases from V and 1 base from J, the junction contained 5 bases not matched to a gene. CDR1 and CDR2 from the germline V gene are MDHEN and SYDVKM. CDR3 length: 16 residues.

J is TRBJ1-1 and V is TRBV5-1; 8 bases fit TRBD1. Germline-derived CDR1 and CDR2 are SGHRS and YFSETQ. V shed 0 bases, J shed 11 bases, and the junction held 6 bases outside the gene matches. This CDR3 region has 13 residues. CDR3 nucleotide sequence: TGCGCCAGCAGCTTGGTGGGACAGGCTGGGGCTTTCTTT. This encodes CASSLVGQAGAFF. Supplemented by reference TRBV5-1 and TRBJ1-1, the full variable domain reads KAGVTQTPRYLIKTRGQQVTLSCSPISGHRSVSWYQQTPGQGLQFLFEYFSETQRNKGNFPGRFSGRQFSNSRSEMNVSTLELGDSALYLCASSLVGQAGAFFGQGTRLTVV.

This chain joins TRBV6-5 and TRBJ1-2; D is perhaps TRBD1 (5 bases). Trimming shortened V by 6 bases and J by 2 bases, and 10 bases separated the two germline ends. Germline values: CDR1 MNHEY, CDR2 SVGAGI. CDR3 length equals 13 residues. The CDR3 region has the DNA TGTGCCAGCAGGCGCTCAGGGAACTATGGCTACACCTTC. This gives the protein CASRRSGNYGYTF.

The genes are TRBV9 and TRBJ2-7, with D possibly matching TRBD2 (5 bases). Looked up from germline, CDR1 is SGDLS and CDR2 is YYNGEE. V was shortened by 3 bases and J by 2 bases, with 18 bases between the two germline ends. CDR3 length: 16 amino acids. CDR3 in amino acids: CASSAGVRRYAYEQYF. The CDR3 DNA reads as TGTGCCAGCAGCGCCGGGGTCCGCAGGTATGCCTACGAGCAGTACTTC. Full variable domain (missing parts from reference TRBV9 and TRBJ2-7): DSGVTQTPKHLITATGQRVTLRCSPRSGDLSVYWYQQSLDQGLQFLIQYYNGEERAKGNILERFSAQQFPDLHSELNLSSLELGDSALYFCASSAGVRRYAYEQYFGPGTRLTVT.

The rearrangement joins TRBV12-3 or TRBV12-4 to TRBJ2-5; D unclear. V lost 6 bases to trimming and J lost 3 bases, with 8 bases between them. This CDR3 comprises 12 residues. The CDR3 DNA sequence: TGTGCCAGCAGCCAACGGGAAGAGACCCAGTACTTC. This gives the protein CASSQREETQYF.

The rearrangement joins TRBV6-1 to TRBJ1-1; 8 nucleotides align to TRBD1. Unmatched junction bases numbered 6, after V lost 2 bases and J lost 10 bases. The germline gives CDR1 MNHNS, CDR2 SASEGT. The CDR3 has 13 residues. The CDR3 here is CASSEPQGAGAFF. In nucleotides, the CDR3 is TGTGCCAGCAGTGAACCGCAGGGGGCGGGAGCTTTCTTT.

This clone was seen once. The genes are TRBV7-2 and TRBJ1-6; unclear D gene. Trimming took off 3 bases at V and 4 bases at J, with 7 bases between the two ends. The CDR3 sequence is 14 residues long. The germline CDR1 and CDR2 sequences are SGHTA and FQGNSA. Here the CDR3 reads CASSLRGYNSPLHF. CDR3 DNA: TGTGCCAGCAGCTTGCGAGGGTATAATTCACCCCTCCACTTT.

For the CDR3, the DNA is TGTGCCAGCAGCTGGGGACAGGGTCGGTACTATGAGCAGTTCTTC. This translates into CASSWGQGRYYEQFF. The chain employs TRBV11-2 and TRBJ2-1; TRBD1 matches at 9 bases. The CDR3 is 15 amino acids. The germline CDR1 and CDR2 sequences are SGHAT and FQNNGV. Trimming took 4 bases from V and 8 from J; bases not matched to a gene: 9.

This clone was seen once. The CDR3 protein is CASSGTGVIGELFF. As DNA, the CDR3 is TGTGCCAGCAGCGGGACAGGGGTCATCGGGGAGCTGTTTTTT. The V call is TRBV25-1, the J call TRBJ2-2; 10 nucleotides agree with TRBD1. The trim removed 6 bases at V and 7 bases at J, leaving 5 bases unmatched. CDR1 is MGHDK, CDR2 SYGVNS, per germline. CDR3 length equals 14 residues.

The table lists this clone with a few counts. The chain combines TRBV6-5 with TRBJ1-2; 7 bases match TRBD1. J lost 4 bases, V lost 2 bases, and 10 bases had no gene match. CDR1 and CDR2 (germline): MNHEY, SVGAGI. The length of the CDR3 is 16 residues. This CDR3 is CASSYTRQGAGYGYTF. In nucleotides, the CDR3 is TGTGCCAGCAGTTACACCCGACAGGGAGCAGGCTATGGCTACACCTTC.

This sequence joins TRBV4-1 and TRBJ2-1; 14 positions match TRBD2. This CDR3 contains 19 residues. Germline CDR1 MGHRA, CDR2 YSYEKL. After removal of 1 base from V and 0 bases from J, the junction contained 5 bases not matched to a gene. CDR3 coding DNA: TGCGCCAGCAGCCAAGCCCGACTAGCGGGAGGGAGCTCCTACAATGAGCAGTTCTTC. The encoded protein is CASSQARLAGGSSYNEQFF.

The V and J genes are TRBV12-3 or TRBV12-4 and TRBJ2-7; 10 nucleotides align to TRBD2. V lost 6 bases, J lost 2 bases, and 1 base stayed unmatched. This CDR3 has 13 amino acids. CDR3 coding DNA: TGTGCCAGCAGACTAGCGGGACCCTACGAGCAGTACTTC. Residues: CASRLAGPYEQYF.

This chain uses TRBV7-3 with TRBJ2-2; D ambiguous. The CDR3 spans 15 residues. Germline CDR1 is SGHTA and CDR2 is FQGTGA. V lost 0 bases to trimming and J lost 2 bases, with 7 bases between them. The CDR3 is CASSLTGSNTGELFF. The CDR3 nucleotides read TGTGCCAGCAGCTTAACCGGGTCCAACACCGGGGAGCTGTTTTTT.

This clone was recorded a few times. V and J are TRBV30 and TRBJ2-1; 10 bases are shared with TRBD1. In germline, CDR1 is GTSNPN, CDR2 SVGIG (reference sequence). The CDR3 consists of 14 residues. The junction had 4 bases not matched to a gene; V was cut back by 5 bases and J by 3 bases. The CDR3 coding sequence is TGTGCCTGGGGGACAGGGGCGTACTACAATGAGCAGTTCTTC. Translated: CAWGTGAYYNEQFF.